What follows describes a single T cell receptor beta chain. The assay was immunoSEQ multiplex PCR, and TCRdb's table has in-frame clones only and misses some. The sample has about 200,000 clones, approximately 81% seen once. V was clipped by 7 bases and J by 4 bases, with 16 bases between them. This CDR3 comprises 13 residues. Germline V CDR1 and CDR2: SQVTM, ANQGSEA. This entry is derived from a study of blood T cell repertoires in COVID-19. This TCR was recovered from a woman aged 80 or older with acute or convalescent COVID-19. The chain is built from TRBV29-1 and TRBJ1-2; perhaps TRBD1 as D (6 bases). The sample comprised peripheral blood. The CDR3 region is CSATTGWGYGYTF. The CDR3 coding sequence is TGCAGCGCGACGACAGGATGGGGCTATGGCTACACCTTC.